Below, one T cell receptor beta chain is given with its context. The source of the sample is a study of technical replicates of blood from four donors. Assay: immunoSEQ multiplex PCR; the TCRdb copy retains only in-frame clones and omits some. This table holds fewer than 95,000 clones, approximately 94% found once. V was shortened by 2 bases and J by 5 bases, with 6 bases between the two germline ends. The CDR3 length is 12 residues. The germline V gene has CDR1 SGHVS and CDR2 FNYEAQ. The rearrangement links TRBV7-6 to TRBJ1-1; D gene unclear. The material sequenced was T cells isolated from PBMCs. The sequence was collected from a human donor in good health. The CDR3 region is CASSLKYTEAFF. DNA for the CDR3: TGTGCCAGCAGCTTAAAATATACTGAAGCTTTCTTT.